This paragraph reports one T cell receptor (beta chain). As yet, its antigen is unknown. The data derive from a study of identical twins. MiXCR, applied by TCRdb to the 5' RACE reads, yields one record per CDR3 protein. In the table there are about 690,000 distinct CDR3 sequences, approximately 22% of which are singletons. General study points: Out-of-frame alpha sequences common to twins exhibited an excess of low generation probability.

Trimming removed 3 bases from V and 2 bases from J; junction bases left unmatched: 5. The CDR3 has 15 amino acids. Germline V lookup: CDR1 SGHVS, CDR2 FNYEAQ. The same sample was also studied in work on T cells expressing NK-cell markers.

This receptor was obtained from a woman between 18 and 29 years old in good health. The specimen sequenced was PBMCs. The J gene is TRBJ2-5, the V gene TRBV7-6; 8 nucleotides align to TRBD2. Written as DNA, the CDR3 is TGTGCCAGCAGCTTTGCTTCGGGGGGGCAAGAGACCCAGTACTTC. Amino acids: CASSFASGGQETQYF.